This entry lists 26 T cell receptor beta chains sequenced from one sample in a study of T cell repertoires in cytomegalovirus infection. TCRdb independently ran MiXCR on the reads; one entry per CDR3 protein. Among 250,000 to 300,000 distinct CDR3 sequences listed, about 25% were seen once. The source material was PBMCs. These TCRs come from a human donor in good health (CMV status not recorded). Some clones in this sample may be carry-over from other donors' samples.

This sequence joins TRBV11-3 and TRBJ2-7; D might be TRBD1 (7 bases). The germline V and J ends were trimmed by 5 bases and 3 bases, with 14 bases remaining between them. From germline, CDR1 is SGHNT and CDR2 YENEEA. This CDR3 is 14 amino acids long. The CDR3 region is CASSEQGRIYEQYF. CDR3 DNA sequence: TGTGCCAGCAGCGAACAGGGGAGGATCTACGAGCAGTACTTC.

This chain connects TRBV10-3 to TRBJ2-5; 8 bases map to TRBD2. Germline CDR1 ENHRY, CDR2 SYGVKD. CDR3 length: 11 residues. Trimming took 11 bases from V and 5 from J; bases not matched to a gene: 4. Here the CDR3 DNA reads TGTGCCGCCGGGAGGGAGGAGACCCAGTACTTC. This encodes CAAGREETQYF.

The rearrangement uses TRBV20-1 and TRBJ2-3; possibly TRBD2 for D (5 bases). Germline CDR1 is DFQATT and CDR2 is SNEGSKA (reference sequence). The CDR3 extends over 13 amino acids. Between the trimmed V and J ends, which lost 6 bases and 5 bases, there was a span of 15 bases. The CDR3 sequence: CSARTDSGDTQYF. In DNA, the CDR3 is TGCAGTGCAAGGACTGACTCTGGAGATACGCAGTATTTT.

The table lists this clonotype with many counts. The V gene is TRBV7-9, the J gene TRBJ2-5; 10 bases match TRBD1. The CDR3 runs to 14 residues. Per germline, CDR1 SEHNR and CDR2 FQNEAQ (reference sequence). V trimming: 5 bases; J trimming: 3 bases; junction bases outside the gene matches: 3. The CDR3 DNA follows: TGTGCCAGCAGCCCCGGGACAGGGGAAGAGACCCAGTACTTC. Translated: CASSPGTGEETQYF.

This clonotype was observed a handful of times. The rearrangement joins TRBV7-6 to TRBJ1-1; D not resolved. CDR3 length: 13 amino acids. The germline gives CDR1 SGHVS, CDR2 FNYEAQ. V shed 5 bases and J shed 5 bases, with 12 bases lying between them. CDR3 sequence: CASSQSLGTEAFF. In DNA, the CDR3 is TGTGCCAGCAGCCAGTCCCTCGGGACTGAAGCTTTCTTT.

This chain links TRBV12-3 or TRBV12-4 with TRBJ1-4; D is ambiguous. The CDR3 length is 14 residues. V dropped 3 bases and J dropped 5 bases, with 10 bases sitting between them. CDR3 sequence reads: CASSLVAINEKLFF. The CDR3 region has the DNA TGTGCCAGCAGTTTGGTGGCCATCAATGAAAAACTGTTTTTT.

The gene calls are TRBV7-2 and TRBJ2-1; possibly TRBD1 for D (6 bases). The CDR3 loop spans 15 amino acids. The V gene's germline CDR1 is SGHTA and CDR2 FQGNSA. Between the trimmed V and J ends, which lost 5 bases and 0 bases, there was a span of 11 bases. The DNA of the CDR3 is TGTGCCAGCAGCCGAGGACAGAGCTCCTACAATGAGCAGTTCTTC. It specifies CASSRGQSSYNEQFF.

This clonotype was counted many times. The V gene is TRBV7-2, the J gene TRBJ2-4; a weak D match, TRBD2 (6 bases). Trimming shortened V by 5 bases and J by 6 bases, and 14 bases separated the two germline ends. Per germline, CDR1 SGHTA and CDR2 FQGNSA. The CDR3 sequence is 14 residues long. The CDR3 region is CASSPVAALNIQYF. CDR3 DNA: TGTGCCAGCAGCCCCGTAGCGGCGCTAAACATTCAGTACTTC. The full variable domain, completed using reference TRBV7-2 and TRBJ2-4, is GAGVSQSPSNKVTEKGKDVELRCDPISGHTALYWYRQSLGQGLEFLIYFQGNSAPDKSGLPSDRFSAERTGGSVSTLTIQRTQQEDSAVYLCASSPVAALNIQYFGAGTRLSVL.

This clonotype was recorded a few times. The chain is built from TRBV6-5 and TRBJ1-4; D ambiguous. V lost 7 bases, J lost 4 bases, and 13 bases lay in between. This CDR3 comprises 14 residues. Germline V lookup: CDR1 MNHEY, CDR2 SVGAGI. The CDR3 DNA reads TGTGCCAGCACTGCGTCGGCCTTTAATGAAAAACTGTTTTTT. Amino acid sequence: CASTASAFNEKLFF.

This clonotype was counted ten times or more. This sequence joins TRBV4-3 and TRBJ2-3, with D possibly being TRBD1 (6 bases). V was pared by 1 base and J by 4 bases, with 12 bases between. In germline, CDR1 is LGHNA, CDR2 YSLEER. The CDR3 spans 15 residues. The CDR3 loop reads CASSQGTGSADTQYF. The CDR3 coding sequence is TGCGCCAGCAGCCAAGGAACAGGGTCCGCAGATACGCAGTATTTT.

The chain couples TRBV7-9 to TRBJ1-4; a possible D gene is TRBD1 (5 bases). V lost 3 bases to trimming and J lost 3 bases, with 20 bases between them. The CDR3 runs to 18 residues. Germline lookup yields CDR1 SEHNR and CDR2 FQNEAQ (reference sequence). As DNA, the CDR3 is TGTGCCAGCAGCTTCAACTTTGGGGGAACTGGGGCTAATGAAAAACTGTTTTTT. Encoded protein: CASSFNFGGTGANEKLFF.

This clonotype was picked up a small number of times. The chain has TRBV30 and TRBJ1-2; D gene ambiguous. The CDR3 has 15 residues. The germline CDR1 and CDR2 sequences are GTSNPN and SVGIG (reference sequence). V was pared by 3 bases and J by 4 bases, with 18 bases between. CDR3 nucleotides: TGTGCCTGGAGAGGATGGAACCTTGGCGGCTATGGCTACACCTTC. Protein product: CAWRGWNLGGYGYTF.

The CDR3 sequence is CASSRRGQRVAGELFF. CDR3 DNA: TGTGCCAGCAGTCGACGGGGGCAGAGAGTTGCCGGGGAGCTGTTTTTT. This chain links TRBV12-3 or TRBV12-4 with TRBJ2-2; D may be TRBD1 or TRBD2 (6 bases each). Trimming cost V 5 bases and J 6 bases, with 19 bases left between them. The CDR3 length is 16 residues.

This clonotype was counted ten times or more. The rearrangement links TRBV6-5 to TRBJ1-5; no definite D call. The V gene lost 0 bases and the J gene lost 8 bases, with 11 bases spanning the gap. CDR1 and CDR2 (germline): MNHEY, SVGAGI. There are 14 residues in the CDR3. DNA for the CDR3: TGTGCCAGCAGTTACTCGAGGCGTGGGAAGCCCCAGCATTTT. Translating it yields CASSYSRRGKPQHF.

The sample holds many counts of this clonotype. The CDR3 nucleotides read TGTGCCAGCAGCCCCCCCCCGGGACTAGCAGTCCAAAATGAGCAGTTCTTC. This gives the protein CASSPPPGLAVQNEQFF. The chain uses TRBV7-2 and TRBJ2-1; 9 bases line up with TRBD2. Germline V CDR1 and CDR2: SGHTA, FQGNSA. The CDR3 length is 17 residues. V gave up 5 bases and J gave up 7 bases; unmatched junction bases: 15. Supplemented by reference TRBV7-2 and TRBJ2-1, the full variable domain reads GAGVSQSPSNKVTEKGKDVELRCDPISGHTALYWYRQSLGQGLEFLIYFQGNSAPDKSGLPSDRFSAERTGGSVSTLTIQRTQQEDSAVYLCASSPPPGLAVQNEQFFGPGTRLTVL.

This clonotype has a count of ten or more. V is TRBV7-8 and J is TRBJ1-2, with D possibly matching TRBD1 (6 bases). V dropped 1 base and J dropped 2 bases, with 8 bases sitting between them. The CDR3 spans 14 residues. CDR1 and CDR2 (germline): SGHVS, FQNEAQ. The CDR3 nucleotides are TGTGCCAGCAGCTTAGGTACAGGGAACTATGGCTACACCTTC. It codes for CASSLGTGNYGYTF.

The chain links TRBV18 to TRBJ2-5; 8 bases match TRBD2. This CDR3 has 15 amino acids. CDR1 and CDR2 (germline): KGHSH, LQKENI. V lost 3 bases to trimming and J lost 5 bases; unmatched junction nucleotides: 8. This chain's CDR3 is CASSPREARRETQYF. CDR3 coding DNA: TGTGCCAGCTCACCGCGGGAGGCTCGGCGGGAGACCCAGTACTTC.

The V and J genes are TRBV27 and TRBJ2-7; tentatively, D is TRBD1 (7 bases). The CDR3 runs to 14 residues. Trimming shortened V by 1 base and J by 3 bases, and 10 bases separated the two germline ends. Looked up from germline, CDR1 is MNHEY and CDR2 is SMNVEV (reference sequence). The DNA of the CDR3 is TGTGCCAGCAGTTTATGGCGGGACAGCTACGAGCAGTACTTC. Translating it yields CASSLWRDSYEQYF.

The chain couples TRBV9 to TRBJ1-4; TRBD1 matches at 8 bases. The V segment lost 3 bases and the J segment 0 bases; nucleotides outside the gene matches: 4. The germline gives CDR1 SGDLS, CDR2 YYNGEE. The length of the CDR3 is 16 residues. CDR3 sequence reads: CASSGHRGATNEKLFF. The CDR3 nucleotides read TGTGCCAGCAGCGGTCACAGGGGGGCAACTAATGAAAAACTGTTTTTT.

This chain uses TRBV12-3 or TRBV12-4 with TRBJ2-1; 12 nucleotides line up with TRBD2. V dropped 6 bases and J dropped 5; count of bases not matched to a gene: 11. The CDR3 is 17 amino acids. The DNA of the CDR3 is TGTGCCAGCAGCCCCCTCAGGACTAGCGGGACCAACAATGAGCAGTTCTTC. Residues: CASSPLRTSGTNNEQFF.

There are a few counts of this clonotype. The chain employs TRBV28 and TRBJ2-1; TRBD2 matches at 8 bases. V was clipped by 7 bases and J by 0 bases; unmatched bases: 5. This CDR3 region has 15 residues. CDR1 and CDR2 from the germline V gene are MDHEN and SYDVKM. DNA for the CDR3: TGTGCCAGCAAATTAGCGGGGAGCTCCTACAATGAGCAGTTCTTC. It translates to CASKLAGSSYNEQFF.

This clonotype was found many times. In DNA, the CDR3 is TGCAGCGTTGATGGACTAGCGGACACAGATACGCAGTATTTT. Its protein product is CSVDGLADTDTQYF. The rearrangement joins TRBV29-1 to TRBJ2-3, with 10 bases fitting TRBD2. Germline values: CDR1 SQVTM, CDR2 ANQGSEA. This CDR3 has 14 residues. With V trimmed by 3 bases and J by 2 bases, 2 bases remained unmatched.

This clonotype was observed a few times. J is TRBJ2-7 and V is TRBV7-9; possibly TRBD1 for D (6 bases). CDR1 is SEHNR, CDR2 FQNEAQ, per germline (reference sequence). This CDR3 has 12 amino acids. Trimming took off 9 bases at V and 6 bases at J, with 15 bases between the two ends. The CDR3 region has the DNA TGTGCCAGACTTAGTACAGGGAGCGAGCAGTACTTC. Translating it yields CARLSTGSEQYF.

At least ten counts were recorded for this clonotype. The chain is built from TRBV12-3 or TRBV12-4 and TRBJ2-1; 12 bases fit TRBD1. The CDR3 sequence is 15 residues long. Trimming took 5 bases from V and 4 from J; bases not matched to a gene: 3. CDR3 sequence (DNA): TGTGCCAGCAGTCGGGACAGGGGGCAGTACAATGAGCAGTTCTTC. Translating it yields CASSRDRGQYNEQFF.

The V gene is TRBV20-1, the J gene TRBJ2-4; no reliable D call. Trimming took 6 bases from V and 0 from J, leaving 9 bases between them. The CDR3 contains 13 residues. Looked up from germline, CDR1 is DFQATT and CDR2 is SNEGSKA (reference sequence). CDR3 bases: TGCAGTGCCGGAGCGATAGCCAAAAACATTCAGTACTTC. Translating it yields CSAGAIAKNIQYF.

This clonotype was picked up many times. The V gene is TRBV7-2, the J gene TRBJ1-2; D remains ambiguous. Trimming shortened V by 1 base and J by 7 bases, and 7 bases separated the two germline ends. Germline CDR1 reads SGHTA; CDR2 reads FQGNSA. The CDR3 has 12 residues. CDR3 sequence (DNA): TGTGCCAGCAGCTTAGGGGTTGCTGGCTACACCTTC. It codes for CASSLGVAGYTF.